A single sample gave rise to the 28 T cell receptor beta chains below, sequenced in a study of blood T cell repertoires in COVID-19. Data came from immunoSEQ multiplex PCR; TCRdb stores just in-frame clones and leaves some out. Of 55,000 to 75,000 clones listed, 83% are singletons. Sequences were obtained from peripheral blood. These receptors originate from a human donor in a cohort sampled during active COVID-19.

This chain uses TRBV5-1 with TRBJ1-2; 7 bases match TRBD1. V shed 5 bases and J 6 bases; nucleotides not matched to a gene: 13. Germline CDR1 is SGHRS and CDR2 is YFSETQ. The CDR3 contains 15 residues. The CDR3: CASRKTLQGTNGYTF. The CDR3 DNA is TGCGCCAGCAGAAAGACCCTACAGGGGACCAATGGCTACACCTTC.

This rearrangement joins TRBV10-1 to TRBJ1-6; TRBD1 might be the D (6 bases). This CDR3 is built from 13 residues. Germline values: CDR1 WNHNN, CDR2 SYGVQD (reference sequence). Trimming removed 9 bases from V and 5 bases from J, with 11 bases in between. CDR3 sequence: CARAGENNSPLHF. CDR3 nucleotide sequence: TGCGCCAGGGCAGGGGAAAATAATTCACCCCTCCACTTT.

The CDR3, as DNA: TGTGCCAGCAGCCAAGAGATCAGGGGCCACGGTCAAGAGACCCAGTACTTC. It encodes CASSQEIRGHGQETQYF. The V call is TRBV3-1 (or the pseudogene TRBV3-2), the J call TRBJ2-5; D is possibly TRBD1 (6 bases). V shed 0 bases and J shed 2 bases, with 16 bases lying between them. The germline CDR1 and CDR2 sequences are LGHDT and YNNKEL (reference sequence). The CDR3 consists of 17 residues.

The chain couples TRBV27 to TRBJ2-7, with D uncertain. The CDR3 is 15 residues long. Trimming took 6 bases from V and 1 from J, leaving 16 bases between them. Germline CDR1 and CDR2: MNHEY and SMNVEV (reference sequence). The CDR3 is CASREKHLASYEQYF. The CDR3 DNA reads as TGTGCCAGCAGGGAAAAACACTTAGCTTCCTACGAGCAGTACTTC.

The rearrangement links TRBV6-5 to TRBJ2-7; TRBD2 matches 7 bases. Trimming took 6 bases from V and 7 from J; bases not matched to a gene: 15. The germline gives CDR1 MNHEY, CDR2 SVGAGI. The CDR3 runs 15 residues. In DNA form, the CDR3 reads TGTGCCAGCAGAGGCGGCGGGAGCGCCGTGGGGGAGCAGTACTTC. Its translation: CASRGGGSAVGEQYF.

The CDR3 protein is CASSRAEGYTF. In DNA, the CDR3 is TGTGCCAGCAGCCGCGCGGAAGGCTACACCTTC. The V gene is TRBV7-2, the J gene TRBJ1-2; D not certain. This CDR3 contains 11 residues. Germline CDR1 reads SGHTA; CDR2 reads FQGNSA. Trimming removed 5 bases at V and 8 bases at J, with 9 bases between.

The V gene is TRBV4-1, the J gene TRBJ2-1, with 8 nucleotides matching TRBD1. This CDR3 is built from 13 residues. Trimming cost V 1 base and J 15 bases; bases outside gene matches: 8. The germline V gene has CDR1 MGHRA and CDR2 YSYEKL. The CDR3 DNA reads as TGCGCCAGCAGCCAAGCGACAGGGGCGGTGGCGTTCTTC. Its protein is CASSQATGAVAFF.

This clone appeared a few times. J is TRBJ2-7 and V is TRBV6-5; 10 positions agree with TRBD2. The CDR3 extends over 15 amino acids. Trimming cost V 5 bases and J 3 bases; bases outside gene matches: 7. The germline V gene has CDR1 MNHEY and CDR2 SVGAGI. The CDR3 loop is CASSITGTSVYEQYF. The CDR3 DNA sequence: TGTGCCAGCAGTATCACCGGGACTAGCGTCTACGAGCAGTACTTC.

The chain joins TRBV6-5 to TRBJ2-7, with D maybe TRBD1 (6 bases). The CDR3 loop spans 16 amino acids. Germline V gene data show CDR1 as MNHEY and CDR2 as SVGAGI. V was shortened by 0 bases and J by 2 bases, with 14 bases between the two germline ends. The CDR3 spells CASSYSRDTVAYEQYF. The CDR3 DNA sequence: TGTGCCAGCAGTTACTCTCGGGACACCGTAGCCTACGAGCAGTACTTC.

V usage is TRBV21-1 and J usage is TRBJ2-6; TRBD2, the table's D call, lacks a check against the DNA. TRBV21-1 is designated a pseudogene. The length of the CDR3 is 20 residues. Written as DNA, the CDR3 is TGTGCCAGCAGCAAACGAAATTGGGTGGGAGCAAACTCTGGGGCCAACGTCCTGACTTTC. Translated: CASSKRNWVGANSGANVLTF.

In this sample, this clone turned up once. This sequence joins TRBV27 and TRBJ1-1; D call uncertain. From germline, CDR1 is MNHEY and CDR2 SMNVEV (reference sequence). Trimming removed 6 bases from V and 0 bases from J, with 8 bases in between. The CDR3 has 13 residues. The CDR3 spells CASRAELNTEAFF. In nucleotides, the CDR3 is TGTGCCAGCAGAGCCGAGTTGAACACTGAAGCTTTCTTT.

The chain employs TRBV2 and TRBJ1-4, with D perhaps matching TRBD1 (6 bases). The V gene lost 5 bases and the J gene lost 3 bases, with 13 bases spanning the gap. Looked up from germline, CDR1 is SNHLY and CDR2 is FYNNEI. This CDR3 is built from 15 residues. CDR3 in DNA: TGTGCCAGCAGTTCCTACAGGGTACCTAATGAAAAACTGTTTTTT. This encodes CASSSYRVPNEKLFF.

The J gene is TRBJ1-4, the V gene TRBV28, with 7 bases matching TRBD1. The CDR3 has 15 amino acids. Trimming removed 5 bases from V and 1 base from J; junction bases left unmatched: 4. Germline CDR1 reads MDHEN; CDR2 reads SYDVKM. The CDR3 DNA reads as TGTGCCAGCAGTCAGCCAGGGGGAACTAATGAAAAACTGTTTTTT. It yields the protein CASSQPGGTNEKLFF.

The chain links TRBV19 to TRBJ2-4, with D uncertain. This CDR3 is built from 13 residues. The germline V gene has CDR1 LNHDA and CDR2 SQIVND (reference sequence). Trimming cost V 3 bases and J 9 bases, with 12 bases left between them. CDR3 protein: CASSMRTTGIQYF. CDR3 DNA sequence: TGTGCCAGTAGTATGCGAACCACCGGCATTCAGTACTTC. Supplemented by reference TRBV19 and TRBJ2-4, the full variable domain reads DGGITQSPKYLFRKEGQNVTLSCEQNLNHDAMYWYRQDPGQGLRLIYYSQIVNDFQKGDIAEGYSVSREKKESFPLTVTSAQKNPTAFYLCASSMRTTGIQYFGAGTRLSVL.

This chain joins TRBV2 and TRBJ1-2; 9 bases fit TRBD1. Unmatched junction bases numbered 10, after V lost 6 bases and J lost 8 bases. CDR1 is SNHLY, CDR2 FYNNEI, per germline. The CDR3 length is 14 residues. The CDR3 protein is CASRDPDRGPGYTF. In DNA form, the CDR3 reads TGTGCCAGCAGGGACCCGGACAGGGGCCCGGGCTACACCTTC.

The chain is built from TRBV18 and TRBJ2-2, with D unresolved. The germline V gene encodes CDR1 KGHSH and CDR2 LQKENI. Trimming cost V 6 bases and J 0 bases, with 8 bases left between them. This CDR3 is built from 14 residues. This CDR3 reads CASSKTTNTGELFF. The CDR3 nucleotides are TGTGCCAGCTCGAAGACAACGAACACCGGGGAGCTGTTTTTT.

CDR3 nucleotides: TGCGCCAGCAGCTCCCGGACAGCCTCCTACAATGAGCAGTTCTTC. As protein: CASSSRTASYNEQFF. J is TRBJ2-1 and V is TRBV5-1; D is perhaps TRBD1 (6 bases). V lost 3 bases to trimming and J lost 0 bases, with 10 bases between them. Germline assignment: CDR1 SGHRS and CDR2 YFSETQ. The CDR3 has 15 residues. Combining the CDR3 with reference TRBV5-1 and TRBJ2-1 gives the whole variable domain KAGVTQTPRYLIKTRGQQVTLSCSPISGHRSVSWYQQTPGQGLQFLFEYFSETQRNKGNFPGRFSGRQFSNSRSEMNVSTLELGDSALYLCASSSRTASYNEQFFGPGTRLTVL.

The chain employs TRBV28 and TRBJ2-1; 11 bases align to TRBD2. The V and J ends lost 9 bases and 6 bases, in that order; junction bases with no gene match: 7. Germline V gives CDR1 MDHEN, CDR2 SYDVKM. The CDR3 is 14 amino acids. CDR3 loop: CASKSSGRFNEQFF. Here the CDR3 DNA reads TGTGCCAGTAAGTCTAGCGGGAGGTTCAATGAGCAGTTCTTC.

This clone was seen once. J is TRBJ2-7 and V is TRBV4-2, with TRBD2 identical over 7 bases. The CDR3 runs to 15 residues. V was clipped by 1 base and J by 6 bases; unmatched bases: 9. CDR1 LGHNA and CDR2 YNFKEQ come from the germline V gene. CDR3 region: CASSQGAGEGGEQYF. For the CDR3, the DNA is TGTGCCAGCAGCCAAGGGGCGGGAGAAGGAGGCGAGCAGTACTTC.

V and J are TRBV19 and TRBJ1-2, with D perhaps matching TRBD1 (5 bases). Trimming stripped 5 bases from V and 3 bases from J, with 10 bases between. Germline loops: CDR1 LNHDA, CDR2 SQIVND (reference sequence). This CDR3 is 13 amino acids long. The CDR3 loop reads CASSPDRYYGYTF. The CDR3 DNA follows: TGTGCCAGTAGTCCTGACAGATACTATGGCTACACCTTC.

V is TRBV6-1 and J is TRBJ1-1; D remains ambiguous. The CDR3 sequence is 15 residues long. Germline lookup yields CDR1 MNHNS and CDR2 SASEGT. Trimming shortened V by 2 bases and J by 0 bases, and 10 bases separated the two germline ends. CDR3 residues: CASSEYGKLNTEAFF. In DNA, the CDR3 is TGTGCCAGCAGTGAATACGGGAAACTGAACACTGAAGCTTTCTTT.

J is TRBJ1-1 and V is TRBV19; D may be TRBD1 (5 bases). Germline V gene data show CDR1 as LNHDA and CDR2 as SQIVND (reference sequence). Deletions cut 7 bases from V and 2 bases from J, with 17 bases between. The CDR3 loop spans 15 amino acids. The CDR3 DNA reads as TGTGCCAGTAAGATCCTCCAGGGAATAAACACTGAAGCTTTCTTT. Its translation is CASKILQGINTEAFF. Combining the CDR3 with reference TRBV19 and TRBJ1-1 gives the whole variable domain DGGITQSPKYLFRKEGQNVTLSCEQNLNHDAMYWYRQDPGQGLRLIYYSQIVNDFQKGDIAEGYSVSREKKESFPLTVTSAQKNPTAFYLCASKILQGINTEAFFGQGTRLTVV.

In the case of this clone: The sample contains more than one DNA sequence encoding this CDR3. The V gene is TRBV11-3, the J gene TRBJ2-1; 9 bases agree with TRBD2. Germline lookup yields CDR1 SGHNT and CDR2 YENEEA. The CDR3 totals 15 residues. J lost 2 bases, V lost 2 bases, and 1 base had no gene match. The CDR3 sequence is CASSLLAGTYNEQFF. The CDR3 coding sequence is TGTGCCAGCAGCTTACTAGCGGGAACCTACAATGAGCAGTTCTTC.

CDR3 coding DNA: TGTGCCAGTAGTATAGCGGGAGAATACAATGAGCAGTTCTTC. Protein product: CASSIAGEYNEQFF. The chain joins TRBV19 to TRBJ2-1; TRBD2 might be the D (6 bases). This CDR3 is built from 14 residues. Germline CDR1 LNHDA, CDR2 SQIVND (reference sequence). V lost 1 base to trimming and J lost 4 bases, with 8 bases between them.

The chain uses TRBV12-5 and TRBJ2-5; TRBD1 is a possible D gene (8 bases). Germline V gene lookup returns CDR1 LGHNT and CDR2 FRNRAP. The CDR3 extends over 14 amino acids. Trimming pared 9 bases from V and 4 bases from J, leaving 18 bases between. The CDR3 loop reads CASVTGGESETQYF. The CDR3 nucleotides read TGTGCTAGCGTTACAGGGGGGGAGTCAGAGACCCAGTACTTC.

The chain has TRBV2 and TRBJ2-7; D gene uncertain. This CDR3 is built from 11 residues. Germline CDR1 and CDR2: SNHLY and FYNNEI. V lost 6 bases to trimming and J lost 1 base, with 4 bases between them. CDR3 sequence (DNA): TGTGCCAGCAGCCAATCCTACGAGCAGTACTTC. Translated: CASSQSYEQYF.

The chain employs TRBV7-6 and TRBJ2-7; tentatively, D is TRBD2 (5 bases). This CDR3 comprises 15 residues. Germline V CDR1 and CDR2: SGHVS, FNYEAQ. Trimming shortened V by 0 bases and J by 2 bases, and 11 bases separated the two germline ends. As DNA, the CDR3 is TGTGCCAGCAGCTTAGCACTAGGGTGGACCTACGAGCAGTACTTC. This encodes CASSLALGWTYEQYF.

The chain couples TRBV21-1 to TRBJ2-7; the table's D call TRBD2 went unverified against the DNA. TRBV21-1 is a pseudogene locus. The CDR3 extends over 13 amino acids. Here the CDR3 DNA reads TGTGCCAGCAGATTAGCGGGGCCTTACGAGCAGTACTTC. Translating gives CASRLAGPYEQYF.